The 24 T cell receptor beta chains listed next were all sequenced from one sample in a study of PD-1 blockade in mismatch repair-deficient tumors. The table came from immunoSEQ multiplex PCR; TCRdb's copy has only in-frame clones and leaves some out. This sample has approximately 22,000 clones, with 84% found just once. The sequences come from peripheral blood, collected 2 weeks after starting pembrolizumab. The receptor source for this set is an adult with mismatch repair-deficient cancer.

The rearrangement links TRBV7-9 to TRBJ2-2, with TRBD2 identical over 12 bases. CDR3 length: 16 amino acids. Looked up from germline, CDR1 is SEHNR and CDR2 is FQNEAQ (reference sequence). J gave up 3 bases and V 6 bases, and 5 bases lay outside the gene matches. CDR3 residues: CASRSSGRADTGELFF. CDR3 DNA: TGTGCCAGCAGATCTAGCGGGAGGGCCGACACCGGGGAGCTGTTTTTT.

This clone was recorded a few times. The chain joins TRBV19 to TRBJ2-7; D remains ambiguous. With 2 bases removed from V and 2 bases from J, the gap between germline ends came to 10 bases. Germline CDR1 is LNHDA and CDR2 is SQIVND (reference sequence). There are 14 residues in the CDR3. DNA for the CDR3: TGTGCCAGTAGTATAAGATCGGCGGCCTACGAGCAGTACTTC. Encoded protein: CASSIRSAAYEQYF.

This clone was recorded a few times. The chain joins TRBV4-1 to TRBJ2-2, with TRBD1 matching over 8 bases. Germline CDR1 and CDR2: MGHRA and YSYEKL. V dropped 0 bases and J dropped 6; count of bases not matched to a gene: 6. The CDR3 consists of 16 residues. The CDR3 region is CASSQDLTGGPGELFF. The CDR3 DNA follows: TGCGCCAGCAGCCAAGATTTAACAGGGGGGCCCGGGGAGCTGTTTTTT.

The CDR3 region has the DNA TGCGCCAGCAGCTTGATCTGGACTAGCGGCTACTACAATGAGCAGTTCTTC. It yields the protein CASSLIWTSGYYNEQFF. V is TRBV5-1 and J is TRBJ2-1, with 10 bases that match TRBD2. The trim removed 1 base at V and 3 bases at J, leaving 7 bases unmatched. Looked up from germline, CDR1 is SGHRS and CDR2 is YFSETQ. CDR3 size: 17 residues.

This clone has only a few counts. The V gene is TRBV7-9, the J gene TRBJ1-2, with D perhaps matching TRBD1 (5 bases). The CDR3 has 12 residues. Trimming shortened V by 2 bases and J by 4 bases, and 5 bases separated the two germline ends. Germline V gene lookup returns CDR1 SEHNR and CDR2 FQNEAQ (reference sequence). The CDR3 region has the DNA TGTGCCAGCAGCTTAAGGGGCTATGGCTACACCTTC. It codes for CASSLRGYGYTF.

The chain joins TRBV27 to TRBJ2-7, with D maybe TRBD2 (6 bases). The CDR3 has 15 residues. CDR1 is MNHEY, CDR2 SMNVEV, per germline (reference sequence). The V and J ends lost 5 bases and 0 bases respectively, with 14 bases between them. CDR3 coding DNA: TGTGCCAGCAGTATTCTAGCGACAAACTCCTACGAGCAGTACTTC. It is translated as CASSILATNSYEQYF.

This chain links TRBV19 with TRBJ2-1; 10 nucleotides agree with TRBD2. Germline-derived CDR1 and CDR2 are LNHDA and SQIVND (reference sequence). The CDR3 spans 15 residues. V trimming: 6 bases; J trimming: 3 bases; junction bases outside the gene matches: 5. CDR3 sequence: CASSSGLAVYNEQFF. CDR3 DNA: TGTGCCAGTAGCTCCGGACTAGCGGTCTACAATGAGCAGTTCTTC.

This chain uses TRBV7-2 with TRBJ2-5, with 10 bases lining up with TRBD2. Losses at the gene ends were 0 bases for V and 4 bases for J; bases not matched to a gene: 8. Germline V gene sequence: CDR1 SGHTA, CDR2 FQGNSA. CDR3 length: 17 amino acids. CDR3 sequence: CASSLALGGLALETQYF. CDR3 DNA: TGTGCCAGCAGCTTAGCGCTAGGGGGACTAGCGTTAGAGACCCAGTACTTC.

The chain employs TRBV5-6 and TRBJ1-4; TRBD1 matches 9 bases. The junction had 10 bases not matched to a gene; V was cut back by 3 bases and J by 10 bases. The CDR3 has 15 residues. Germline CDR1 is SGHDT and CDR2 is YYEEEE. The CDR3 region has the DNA TGTGCCAGCAGCTCCCAACAGGGGGCGGTAGGAAAACTGTTTTTT. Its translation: CASSSQQGAVGKLFF.

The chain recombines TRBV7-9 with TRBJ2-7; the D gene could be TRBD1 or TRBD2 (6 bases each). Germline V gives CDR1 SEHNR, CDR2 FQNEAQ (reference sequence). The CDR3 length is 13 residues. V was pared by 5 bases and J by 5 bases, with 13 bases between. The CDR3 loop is CASSPPGGHEQYF. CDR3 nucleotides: TGTGCCAGCAGCCCCCCCGGGGGCCACGAGCAGTACTTC. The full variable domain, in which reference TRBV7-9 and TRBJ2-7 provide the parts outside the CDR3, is DTGVSQNPRHKITKRGQNVTFRCDPISEHNRLYWYRQTLGQGPEFLTYFQNEAQLEKSRLLSDRFSAERPKGSFSTLEIQRTEQGDSAMYLCASSPPGGHEQYFGPGTRLTVT.

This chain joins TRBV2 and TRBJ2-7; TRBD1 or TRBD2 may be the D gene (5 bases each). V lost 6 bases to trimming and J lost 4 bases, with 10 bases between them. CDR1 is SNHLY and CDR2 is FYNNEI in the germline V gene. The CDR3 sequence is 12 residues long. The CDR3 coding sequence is TGTGCCAGCAGGGGGGACGGATACGAGCAGTACTTC. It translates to CASRGDGYEQYF.

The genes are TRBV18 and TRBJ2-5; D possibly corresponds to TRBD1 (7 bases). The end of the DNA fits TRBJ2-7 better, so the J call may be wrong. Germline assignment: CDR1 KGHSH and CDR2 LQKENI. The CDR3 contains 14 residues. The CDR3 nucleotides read TGTGCCAGCTCACCCGGGGGACAGTCCTACGAGCAGTACTTC. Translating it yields CASSPGGQSYEQYF.

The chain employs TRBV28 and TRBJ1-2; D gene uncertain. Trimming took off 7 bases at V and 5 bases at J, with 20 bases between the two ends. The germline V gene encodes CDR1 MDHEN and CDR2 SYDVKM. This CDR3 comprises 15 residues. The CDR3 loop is CASKSFGNGLYGYTF. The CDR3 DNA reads TGTGCCAGCAAATCCTTCGGAAATGGGCTTTATGGCTACACCTTC.

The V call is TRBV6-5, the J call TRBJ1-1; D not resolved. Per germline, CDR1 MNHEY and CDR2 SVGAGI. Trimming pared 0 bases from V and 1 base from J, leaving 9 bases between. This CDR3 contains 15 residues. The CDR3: CASSYSRQANTEAFF. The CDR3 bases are TGTGCCAGCAGTTACTCGAGGCAGGCGAACACTGAAGCTTTCTTT.

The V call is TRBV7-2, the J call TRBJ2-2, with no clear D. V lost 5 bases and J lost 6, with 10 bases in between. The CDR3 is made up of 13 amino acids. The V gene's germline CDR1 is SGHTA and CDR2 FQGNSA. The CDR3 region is CASSPIGPGELFF. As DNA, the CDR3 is TGTGCCAGCAGCCCAATCGGACCCGGGGAGCTGTTTTTT. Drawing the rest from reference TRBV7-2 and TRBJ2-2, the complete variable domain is GAGVSQSPSNKVTEKGKDVELRCDPISGHTALYWYRQSLGQGLEFLIYFQGNSAPDKSGLPSDRFSAERTGGSVSTLTIQRTQQEDSAVYLCASSPIGPGELFFGEGSRLTVL.

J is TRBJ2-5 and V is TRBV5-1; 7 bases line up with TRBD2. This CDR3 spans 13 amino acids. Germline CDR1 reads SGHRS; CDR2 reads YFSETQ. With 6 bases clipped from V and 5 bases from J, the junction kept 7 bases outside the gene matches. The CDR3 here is CASKMRELETQYF. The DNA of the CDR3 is TGCGCCAGCAAAATGCGGGAGCTGGAGACCCAGTACTTC.

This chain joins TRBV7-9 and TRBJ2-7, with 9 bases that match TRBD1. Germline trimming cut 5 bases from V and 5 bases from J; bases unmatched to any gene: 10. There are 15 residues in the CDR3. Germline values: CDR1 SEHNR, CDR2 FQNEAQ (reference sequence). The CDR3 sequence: CASSREQGARHEQYF. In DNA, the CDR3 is TGTGCCAGCAGCCGCGAACAGGGGGCGCGGCACGAGCAGTACTTC.

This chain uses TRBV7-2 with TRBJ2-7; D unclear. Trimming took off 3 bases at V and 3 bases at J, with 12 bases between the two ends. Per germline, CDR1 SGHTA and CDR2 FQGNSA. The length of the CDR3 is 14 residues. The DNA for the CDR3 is TGTGCCAGCAGCTTGGTTCCAACTAACTACGAGCAGTACTTC. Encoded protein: CASSLVPTNYEQYF.

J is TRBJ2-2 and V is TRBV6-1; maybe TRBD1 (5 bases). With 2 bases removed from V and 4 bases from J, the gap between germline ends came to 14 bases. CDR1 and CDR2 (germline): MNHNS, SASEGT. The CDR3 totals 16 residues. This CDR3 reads CASSERVQGSTGELFF. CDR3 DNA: TGTGCCAGCAGTGAACGGGTGCAGGGTTCCACCGGGGAGCTGTTTTTT.

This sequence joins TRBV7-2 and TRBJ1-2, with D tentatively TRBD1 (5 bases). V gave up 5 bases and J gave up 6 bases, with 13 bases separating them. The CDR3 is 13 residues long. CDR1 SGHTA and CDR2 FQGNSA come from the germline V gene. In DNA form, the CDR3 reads TGTGCCAGCAGCCCCCGGGACGGGGATGGCTACACCTTC. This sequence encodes CASSPRDGDGYTF.

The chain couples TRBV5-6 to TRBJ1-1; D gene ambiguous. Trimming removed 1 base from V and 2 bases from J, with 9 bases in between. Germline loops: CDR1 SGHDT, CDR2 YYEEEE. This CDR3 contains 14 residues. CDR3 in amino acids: CASSLFELNTEAFF. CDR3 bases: TGTGCCAGCAGCTTGTTCGAGTTAAACACTGAAGCTTTCTTT.

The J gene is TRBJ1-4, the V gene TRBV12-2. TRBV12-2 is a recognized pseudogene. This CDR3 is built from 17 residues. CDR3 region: CASRLKVPGTDNEKLFF. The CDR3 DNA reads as TGTGCAAGTCGCTTAAAAGTCCCCGGGACCGATAATGAAAAACTGTTTTTT.

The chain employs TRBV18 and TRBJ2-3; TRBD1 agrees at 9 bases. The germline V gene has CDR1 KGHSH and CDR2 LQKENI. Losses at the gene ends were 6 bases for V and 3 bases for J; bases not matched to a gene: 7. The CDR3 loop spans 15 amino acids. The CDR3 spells CASSRDRAATDTQYF. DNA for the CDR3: TGTGCCAGCTCTCGGGACAGGGCGGCAACAGATACGCAGTATTTT. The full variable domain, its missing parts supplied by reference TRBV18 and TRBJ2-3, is NAGVMQNPRHLVRRRGQEARLRCSPMKGHSHVYWYRQLPEEGLKFMVYLQKENIIDESGMPKERFSAEFPKEGPSILRIQQVVRGDSAAYFCASSRDRAATDTQYFGPGTRLTVL.

DNA of the CDR3: TGTGCCAGCGGACGGACATCATATAATGAAAAACTGTTTTTT. This sequence encodes CASGRTSYNEKLFF. This sequence joins TRBV28 and TRBJ1-4; a possible D gene is TRBD1 (5 bases). The CDR3 extends over 14 amino acids. Germline lookup yields CDR1 MDHEN and CDR2 SYDVKM. V was clipped by 8 bases and J by 4 bases, with 14 bases between them.